This record looks at one T cell receptor beta chain sequence and its context. Its target is unknown. The CDR3 is 12 residues long. V lost 7 bases and J lost 6; bases outside the gene matches: 6. Germline-derived CDR1 and CDR2 are MNHEY and SVGAGI. This sample is drawn from a study of T cell responses to AZD1222 COVID-19 vaccine. Study conclusions and caveats: Spike-specific TCR depth and breadth grew after two AZD1222 doses. Donors were mostly white British, more females; clonal diversity possibly underestimated.

Clones were sequenced by immunoSEQ multiplex PCR, and TCRdb holds only the in-frame ones, with some missing. Here the sample spans some 170,000 clones, about 90% being singletons. This TCR derives from an adult who received the MenACWY meningococcal vaccine as a control. This chain joins TRBV6-5 and TRBJ2-7; 7 bases fit TRBD1. The specimen was peripheral blood, collected 28 days after the second dose of the MenACWY control vaccine. CDR3 protein: CASMGQSAEQYF. CDR3 DNA: TGTGCCAGCATGGGACAGTCTGCCGAGCAGTACTTC.